The rows below give T cell receptor beta chains drawn from one sample of a study of early T cells in non-severe SARS-CoV-2 infection. TCRdb recomputed calls from the 5' RACE reads with MiXCR, one row per CDR3 protein. The table records some 58,000 distinct CDR3 sequences, around 10% of them present only once. The specimen comprised whole blood, sampled at baseline. Receptors originate from an adult who was a healthcare worker with PCR-confirmed SARS-CoV-2 infection or an uninfected control (not recorded which). Both conserved end residues are part of each CDR3. The D gene is left open where the match is weak. Expanded clones get a size class; other rows say once, few or many, or leave the size out.

V: TRBV29-1; size: NA; J: TRBJ2-1; D: NA; CDR3: CSVEGRGQANEQFF; DNA: TGCAGCGTTGAAGGGAGGGGGCAAGCGAATGAGCAGTTCTTC
V: TRBV11-2; size: many; J: TRBJ2-3; D: TRBD2; CDR3: CASSLVVSSGGDTQYF; DNA: TGTGCCAGCAGCTTAGTAGTGTCTAGCGGGGGGGATACGCAGTATTTT
V: TRBV20-1; size: few; J: TRBJ2-7; D: NA; CDR3: CSARVFADGSYEQYF; DNA: TGCAGTGCTAGAGTCTTCGCCGACGGCTCCTACGAGCAGTACTTC
V: TRBV7-9; size: many; J: TRBJ1-1; D: TRBD1; CDR3: CASSERQGKTEAFF; DNA: TGTGCCAGCAGCGAACGACAGGGTAAGACTGAAGCTTTCTTT
V: TRBV3-1; size: many; J: TRBJ2-3; D: NA; CDR3: CASSQDGGGASDTQYF; DNA: TGTGCCAGCAGCCAAGATGGAGGGGGGGCCTCAGATACGCAGTATTTT
V: TRBV20-1; size: few; J: TRBJ2-1; D: NA; CDR3: CSARTETFLLDEQFF; DNA: TGCAGTGCGAGGACGGAGACCTTCCTCTTGGATGAGCAGTTCTTC
V: TRBV9; size: NA; J: TRBJ1-4; D: TRBD1; CDR3: CASSVDRGGEKLFF; DNA: TGTGCCAGCAGCGTAGACAGGGGCGGTGAAAAACTGTTTTTT
V: TRBV7-7; size: NA; J: TRBJ2-5; D: NA; CDR3: CASSFAFSETQYF; DNA: TGTGCTAGCAGCTTCGCATTCTCTGAGACCCAGTACTTC
V: TRBV11-2; size: many; J: TRBJ1-5; D: NA; CDR3: CASSPSPQEPQHF; DNA: TGTGCCAGCAGTCCGAGTCCCCAGGAGCCCCAGCATTTT
V: TRBV15; size: many; J: TRBJ1-4; D: NA; CDR3: CATTGTSHEKLFF; DNA: TGTGCCACCACGGGGACAAGCCATGAAAAACTGTTTTTT
V: TRBV3-1; size: many; J: TRBJ1-1; D: NA; CDR3: CASSQGGNTEAFF; DNA: TGTGCCAGCAGCCAAGGAGGGAACACTGAAGCTTTCTTT
V: TRBV6-5; size: few; J: TRBJ1-1; D: NA; CDR3: CASSLTDMNTEAFF; DNA: TGTGCCAGCAGTCTGACAGATATGAACACTGAAGCTTTCTTT
V: TRBV4-2; size: NA; J: TRBJ1-5; D: NA; CDR3: CASSQDRNQPQHF; DNA: TGTGCCAGCAGCCAAGATCGCAATCAGCCCCAGCATTTT
V: TRBV5-1; size: NA; J: TRBJ1-2; D: NA; CDR3: CASSFGSGLNYGYTF; DNA: TGCGCCAGCAGCTTTGGGTCAGGGCTGAACTATGGCTACACCTTC
V: TRBV6-5; size: few; J: TRBJ2-3; D: TRBD1; CDR3: CASSKGDRGETDTQYF; DNA: TGTGCCAGCAGCAAAGGGGACAGGGGGGAGACAGATACGCAGTATTTT
V: TRBV2; size: many; J: TRBJ2-3; D: NA; CDR3: CASSEGWGGDTQYF; DNA: TGTGCCAGCAGTGAGGGTTGGGGTGGAGATACGCAGTATTTT
V: TRBV6-1; size: NA; J: TRBJ2-3; D: TRBD2; CDR3: CASSAPSGGRDTQYF; DNA: TGTGCCAGCAGTGCCCCTAGCGGGGGAAGGGATACGCAGTATTTT
V: TRBV6-2/TRBV6-3; size: NA; J: TRBJ2-7; D: NA; CDR3: CASSHGAVYEQYF; DNA: TGTGCCAGCAGTCACGGGGCCGTCTACGAGCAGTACTTC
V: TRBV10-3; size: NA; J: TRBJ2-3; D: TRBD2; CDR3: CAISGTSGYTDTQYF; DNA: TGTGCCATCAGCGGGACTAGCGGTTACACAGATACGCAGTATTTT
V: TRBV21-1; size: few; J: TRBJ1-1; D: NA; CDR3: CASTLGTRPLF; DNA: TGTGCCAGCACCCTGGGCACTCGGCCCTTATTT
V: TRBV7-2; size: NA; J: TRBJ2-7; D: TRBD1; CDR3: CASSSWTGSTYEQYF; DNA: TGTGCCAGCAGCTCTTGGACAGGGTCCACTTACGAGCAGTACTTC
V: TRBV29-1; size: few; J: TRBJ2-3; D: NA; CDR3: CSVGGQSTDTQYF; DNA: TGCAGCGTTGGCGGCCAAAGCACAGATACGCAGTATTTT
V: TRBV6-5; size: few; J: TRBJ1-2; D: NA; CDR3: CASSYSMLPYGYTF; DNA: TGTGCCAGCAGTTACTCGATGCTGCCCTATGGCTACACCTTC
V: TRBV11-2; size: NA; J: TRBJ2-2; D: TRBD2; CDR3: CASSFRGDTGELFF; DNA: TGTGCCAGCAGCTTTCGGGGGGACACCGGGGAGCTGTTTTTT